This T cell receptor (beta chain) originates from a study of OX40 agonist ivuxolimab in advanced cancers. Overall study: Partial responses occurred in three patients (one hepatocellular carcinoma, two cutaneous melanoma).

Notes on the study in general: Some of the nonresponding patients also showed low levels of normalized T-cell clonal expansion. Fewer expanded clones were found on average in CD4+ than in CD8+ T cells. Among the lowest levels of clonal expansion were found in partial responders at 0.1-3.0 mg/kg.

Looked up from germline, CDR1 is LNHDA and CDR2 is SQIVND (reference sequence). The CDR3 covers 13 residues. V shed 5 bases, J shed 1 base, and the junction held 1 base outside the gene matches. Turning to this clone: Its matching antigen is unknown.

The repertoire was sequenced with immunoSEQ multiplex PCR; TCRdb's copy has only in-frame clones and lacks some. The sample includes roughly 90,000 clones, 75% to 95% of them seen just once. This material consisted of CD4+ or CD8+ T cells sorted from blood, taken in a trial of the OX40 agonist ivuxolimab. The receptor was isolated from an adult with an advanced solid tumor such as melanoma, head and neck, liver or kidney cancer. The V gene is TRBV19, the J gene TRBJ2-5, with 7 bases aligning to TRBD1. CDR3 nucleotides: TGTGCCAGTAGTTGGGACAGCCAAGAGACCCAGTACTTC. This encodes CASSWDSQETQYF.